The clone carrying this T cell receptor beta chain was seen repeatedly, ten times or more. As yet, its antigen is unknown. This record belongs to a study of T cell repertoires in cytomegalovirus infection. Overall study context: A matching HLA type, together with CMV infection, was signaled by public TCR beta signatures. Points from the study as a whole: Cumulative public TCR beta family frequency identified carriers of CMV plus the relevant HLA. In two of eight donors, the top clonotype was HLA-C-restricted CMV-specific.

TCRdb re-analysed the reads in MiXCR, keeping a single row per CDR3 protein. This sample carries roughly 81,000 distinct CDR3 sequences, 3% to 4.5% of them seen once, and the ten largest clones take 4% to 5.5%. Trimming pared 6 bases from V and 6 bases from J, leaving 14 bases between. The germline V gene encodes CDR1 SGHTA and CDR2 FQGNSA. This CDR3 is built from 13 residues. The TCR originated in a human donor in good health (CMV status not recorded). Some clones in this sample may be carry-over from other donors' samples. Specimen: PBMCs. The V gene is TRBV7-2, the J gene TRBJ1-1; D gene uncertain. CDR3 nucleotides: TGTGCCAGCAGACTCCCCGGGTTTTCTGAAGCTTTCTTT. It codes for CASRLPGFSEAFF.